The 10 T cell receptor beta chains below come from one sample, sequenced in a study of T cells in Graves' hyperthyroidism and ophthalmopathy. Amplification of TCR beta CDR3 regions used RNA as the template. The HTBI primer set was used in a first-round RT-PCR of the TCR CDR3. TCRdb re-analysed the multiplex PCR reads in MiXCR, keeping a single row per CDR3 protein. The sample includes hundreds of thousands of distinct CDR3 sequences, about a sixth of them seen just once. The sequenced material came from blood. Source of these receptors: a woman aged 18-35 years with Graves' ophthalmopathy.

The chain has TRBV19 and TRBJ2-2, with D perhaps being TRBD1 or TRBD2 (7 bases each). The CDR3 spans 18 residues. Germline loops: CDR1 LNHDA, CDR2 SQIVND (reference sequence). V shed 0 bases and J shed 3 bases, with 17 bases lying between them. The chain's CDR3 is CASSIEGGGTGDTGELFF. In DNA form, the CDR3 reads TGTGCCAGTAGTATAGAGGGGGGGGGAACAGGGGACACCGGGGAGCTGTTTTTT.

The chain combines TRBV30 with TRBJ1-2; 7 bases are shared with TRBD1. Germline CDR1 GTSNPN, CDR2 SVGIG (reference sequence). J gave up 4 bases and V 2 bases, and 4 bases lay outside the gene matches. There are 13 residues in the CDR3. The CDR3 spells CAWSRQGGYGYTF. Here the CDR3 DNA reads TGTGCCTGGAGTAGACAGGGAGGCTATGGCTACACCTTC.

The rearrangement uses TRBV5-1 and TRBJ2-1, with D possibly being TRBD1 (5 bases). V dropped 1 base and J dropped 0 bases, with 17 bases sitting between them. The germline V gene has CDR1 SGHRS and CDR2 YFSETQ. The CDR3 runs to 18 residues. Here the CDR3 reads CASSLFFSDSLSYNEQFF. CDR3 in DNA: TGCGCCAGCAGCTTGTTCTTTTCTGACAGCCTCTCCTACAATGAGCAGTTCTTC. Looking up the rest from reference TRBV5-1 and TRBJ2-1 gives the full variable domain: KAGVTQTPRYLIKTRGQQVTLSCSPISGHRSVSWYQQTPGQGLQFLFEYFSETQRNKGNFPGRFSGRQFSNSRSEMNVSTLELGDSALYLCASSLFFSDSLSYNEQFFGPGTRLTVL.

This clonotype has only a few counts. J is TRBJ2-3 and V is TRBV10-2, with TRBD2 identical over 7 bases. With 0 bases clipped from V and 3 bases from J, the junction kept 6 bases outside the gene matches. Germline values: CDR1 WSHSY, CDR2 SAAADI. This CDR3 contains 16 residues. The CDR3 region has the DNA TGCGCCAGCAGTGAGTCGACTAGCTTCGCGACAGATACGCAGTATTTT. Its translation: CASSESTSFATDTQYF.

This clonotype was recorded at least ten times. The CDR3 region is CASSLETGEQPQHF. The CDR3 DNA reads as TGTGCCAGCAGCTTAGAAACAGGGGAGCAGCCCCAGCATTTT. This chain uses TRBV7-4 with TRBJ1-5, with 7 bases identical to TRBD1. V shed 1 base, J shed 7 bases, and the junction held 4 bases outside the gene matches. This CDR3 comprises 14 residues. Per germline, CDR1 SGHVT and CDR2 SQSDAQ.

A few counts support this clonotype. The CDR3 bases are TGTGCCAGCATTCAAGCAGGTCACACTGAAGCTTTCTTT. As protein: CASIQAGHTEAFF. The gene calls are TRBV28 and TRBJ1-1; D gene ambiguous. Per the germline V gene, CDR1 is MDHEN and CDR2 is SYDVKM. The CDR3 contains 13 residues. Trimming took off 7 bases at V and 3 bases at J, with 12 bases between the two ends.

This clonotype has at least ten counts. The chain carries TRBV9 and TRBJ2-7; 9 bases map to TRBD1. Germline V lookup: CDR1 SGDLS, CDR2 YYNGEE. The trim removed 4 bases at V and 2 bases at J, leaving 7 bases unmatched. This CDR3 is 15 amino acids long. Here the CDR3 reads CASSTKQGATYEQYF. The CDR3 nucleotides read TGTGCCAGCAGCACTAAACAGGGGGCAACCTACGAGCAGTACTTC.

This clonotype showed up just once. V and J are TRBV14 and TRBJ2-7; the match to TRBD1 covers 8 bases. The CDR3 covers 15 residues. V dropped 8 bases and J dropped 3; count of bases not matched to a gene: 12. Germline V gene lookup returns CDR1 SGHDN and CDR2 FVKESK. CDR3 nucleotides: TGTGCCAGCCGAATAGCGGACAGGGCGGACTACGAGCAGTACTTC. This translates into CASRIADRADYEQYF.

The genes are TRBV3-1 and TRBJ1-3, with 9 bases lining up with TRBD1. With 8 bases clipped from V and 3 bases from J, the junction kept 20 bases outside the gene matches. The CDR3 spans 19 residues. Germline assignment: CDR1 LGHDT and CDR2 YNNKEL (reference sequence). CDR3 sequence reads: CASSLTGTGSPNFGNTIYF. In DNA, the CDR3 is TGTGCCAGCTCACTTACAGGGACAGGGTCACCCAACTTTGGAAACACCATATATTTT. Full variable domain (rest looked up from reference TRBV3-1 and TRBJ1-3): DTAVSQTPKYLVTQMGNDKSIKCEQNLGHDTMYWYKQDSKKFLKIMFSYNNKELIINETVPNRFSPKSPDKAHLNLHINSLELGDSAVYFCASSLTGTGSPNFGNTIYFGEGSWLTVV.

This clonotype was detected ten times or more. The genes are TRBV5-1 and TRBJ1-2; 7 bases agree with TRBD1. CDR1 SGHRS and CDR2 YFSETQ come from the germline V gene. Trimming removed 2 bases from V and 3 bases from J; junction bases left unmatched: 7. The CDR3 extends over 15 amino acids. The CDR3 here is CASSFGQDYDYGYTF. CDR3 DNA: TGCGCCAGCAGCTTTGGACAGGACTATGACTATGGCTACACCTTC.